Each of the 18 T cell receptor beta chains below was sequenced from the same sample in a study of CD4 T cells in relation to SARS-CoV-2 and coronaviruses (dated by TCRdb to 2020 to 2023). CD4+ T cells from unexposed donors were collected before the COVID-19 pandemic (2011-2018). The library relied on the immunoSEQ multiplex PCR assay. TCRdb re-hosts the immuneACCESS table, in-frame sequences only. Its copies lack some clones; in the studies checked, an unresolved V gene accounts for under half of them, and the cause for the rest is not known. The sample includes just under 65,000 clones, with 85% to 95% observed a single time. Over 0.11% of the sample is in the top ten clones. Sequencing was done on a sample of naive CD4+ T cells from PBMCs. In the paper's terms, the cell subset or site label means: naive CD4+ T cells isolated by negative enrichment. All receptors derive from a human donor in good health.

The rearrangement links TRBV3-1 (or the pseudogene TRBV3-2) to TRBJ1-2, with TRBD1 matching 9 bases. After removal of 3 bases from V and 4 bases from J, the junction contained 9 bases not matched to a gene. This CDR3 contains 16 residues. Germline assignment: CDR1 LGHDT and CDR2 YNNKEL (reference sequence). CDR3 protein: CASSQRTGDNSYGYTF. CDR3 in DNA: TGTGCCAGCAGCCAGAGGACAGGGGATAATAGCTATGGCTACACCTTC.

CDR3 nucleotide sequence: TGTGCCAGCAGCTTAGCGGCCCAAGGCGAGCAGTACTTC. This translates into CASSLAAQGEQYF. This sequence joins TRBV7-6 and TRBJ2-7; unclear D gene. The V end was cut by 0 bases, the J end by 6 bases, with 9 bases between. Looked up from germline, CDR1 is SGHVS and CDR2 is FNYEAQ. This CDR3 region has 13 residues.

The chain combines TRBV28 with TRBJ2-5; 9 bases are shared with TRBD2. CDR1 is MDHEN and CDR2 is SYDVKM in the germline V gene. The CDR3 runs to 15 residues. V lost 6 bases and J lost 5; bases outside the gene matches: 10. CDR3 sequence reads: CASSLGGLARETQYF. The CDR3 nucleotides are TGTGCCAGCAGCTTAGGGGGACTAGCAAGGGAGACCCAGTACTTC.

The rearrangement links TRBV11-2 to TRBJ2-2; D is undetermined. The germline gives CDR1 SGHAT, CDR2 FQNNGV. The CDR3 loop spans 15 amino acids. Deletions cut 1 base from V and 0 bases from J, with 6 bases between. This chain's CDR3 is CASSLVGSNTGELFF. The CDR3 coding sequence is TGTGCCAGCAGCTTAGTTGGATCGAACACCGGGGAGCTGTTTTTT.

This chain joins TRBV4-1 and TRBJ2-1; 7 positions agree with TRBD2. Unmatched junction bases numbered 5, after V lost 3 bases and J lost 3 bases. The CDR3 length is 15 residues. From germline, CDR1 is MGHRA and CDR2 YSYEKL. CDR3 region: CASSHLGLVYNEQFF. DNA for the CDR3: TGCGCCAGCAGCCATCTAGGACTAGTCTACAATGAGCAGTTCTTC.

The chain's CDR3 is CASSTRVTDTQYF. As DNA, the CDR3 is TGTGCCAGCAGTACTCGAGTAACAGATACGCAGTATTTT. This rearrangement joins TRBV2 to TRBJ2-3; no clear D gene. From germline, CDR1 is SNHLY and CDR2 FYNNEI. The CDR3 has 13 amino acids. V was cut by 5 bases and J by 3 bases, with 9 bases left in between.

The chain couples TRBV18 to TRBJ2-3; maybe TRBD2 (7 bases). Germline V gene data show CDR1 as KGHSH and CDR2 as LQKENI. V dropped 3 bases and J dropped 5 bases, with 18 bases sitting between them. The CDR3 runs 16 residues. DNA of the CDR3: TGTGCCAGCTCACCTCGCAAGGCGGGGGCGAGAGATACGCAGTATTTT. It is translated as CASSPRKAGARDTQYF. Full variable domain (rest looked up from reference TRBV18 and TRBJ2-3): NAGVMQNPRHLVRRRGQEARLRCSPMKGHSHVYWYRQLPEEGLKFMVYLQKENIIDESGMPKERFSAEFPKEGPSILRIQQVVRGDSAAYFCASSPRKAGARDTQYFGPGTRLTVL.

The rearrangement links TRBV19 to TRBJ2-5, with TRBD1 identical over 10 bases. This CDR3 spans 16 amino acids. J gave up 5 bases and V 5 bases, and 11 bases lay outside the gene matches. Germline lookup yields CDR1 LNHDA and CDR2 SQIVND (reference sequence). The CDR3 sequence is CASSWKTGGASETQYF. CDR3 DNA sequence: TGTGCCAGTAGTTGGAAGACAGGGGGCGCATCGGAGACCCAGTACTTC.

The J gene is TRBJ2-3, the V gene TRBV27, with D hard to call. The CDR3 loop spans 13 amino acids. The germline V and J ends were trimmed by 6 bases and 3 bases, with 10 bases remaining between them. Germline V gene sequence: CDR1 MNHEY, CDR2 SMNVEV (reference sequence). The CDR3 region is CASSRPPTDTQYF. In DNA form, the CDR3 reads TGTGCCAGCAGCCGACCACCAACAGATACGCAGTATTTT.

The chain links TRBV5-1 to TRBJ2-3; D may be TRBD2 (6 bases). The V gene lost 4 bases and the J gene lost 0 bases, with 12 bases spanning the gap. The CDR3 spans 15 residues. CDR1 is SGHRS and CDR2 is YFSETQ in the germline V gene. CDR3 sequence reads: CASSPGGTSTDTQYF. The CDR3 region has the DNA TGCGCCAGCAGCCCCGGGGGAACTAGCACAGATACGCAGTATTTT.

The rearrangement uses TRBV25-1 and TRBJ1-1; 9 bases are shared with TRBD1. In germline, CDR1 is MGHDK, CDR2 SYGVNS. This CDR3 spans 12 amino acids. V shed 8 bases and J 5 bases; nucleotides not matched to a gene: 3. CDR3 sequence reads: CASGQGRTEAFF. In nucleotides, the CDR3 is TGTGCCAGCGGACAGGGGAGGACTGAAGCTTTCTTT.

This clone was observed once. The J gene is TRBJ2-7, the V gene TRBV28; perhaps TRBD1 as D (6 bases). The V gene's germline CDR1 is MDHEN and CDR2 SYDVKM. This CDR3 has 17 amino acids. V lost 5 bases and J 2 bases, leaving 22 bases between the germline ends. The CDR3 DNA follows: TGTGCCAGCAGTGTGCCTCAGGGCAGGGGTGGACCCTACGAGCAGTACTTC. Translating gives CASSVPQGRGGPYEQYF.

CDR3 in amino acids: CASSDSPGTPYGYTF. DNA of the CDR3: TGTGCCAGCAGTGACTCGCCGGGGACCCCCTATGGCTACACCTTC. The chain is built from TRBV6-4 and TRBJ1-2; the D gene is possibly TRBD1 (5 bases). The ends were cut back, 0 bases at V and 4 bases at J, with 12 bases in the middle. The CDR3 is 15 residues long. CDR1 MRHNA and CDR2 SNTAGT come from the germline V gene.

The chain employs TRBV6-6 and TRBJ1-4; D gene unclear. V was pared by 1 base and J by 1 base, with 7 bases between. There are 15 residues in the CDR3. Germline CDR1 MNHNY, CDR2 SVGAGI (reference sequence). DNA for the CDR3: TGTGCCAGCAGTTACTTAGGGAGAACTAATGAAAAACTGTTTTTT. Translating it yields CASSYLGRTNEKLFF.

The genes are TRBV18 and TRBJ2-6; tentatively, D is TRBD1 (6 bases). The CDR3 runs to 16 residues. V was cut by 2 bases and J by 3 bases, with 11 bases left in between. Germline V gene data show CDR1 as KGHSH and CDR2 as LQKENI. The CDR3 protein is CASSPVAGDGANVLTF. CDR3 coding DNA: TGTGCCAGCTCACCAGTAGCAGGGGATGGGGCCAACGTCCTGACTTTC.

The chain combines TRBV5-1 with TRBJ2-7; 9 nucleotides align to TRBD1. This CDR3 has 14 residues. The V segment lost 2 bases and the J segment 3 bases; nucleotides outside the gene matches: 3. Germline CDR1 is SGHRS and CDR2 is YFSETQ. CDR3 coding DNA: TGCGCCAGCAGCTTAACAGGGGGCAACTACGAGCAGTACTTC. Translation: CASSLTGGNYEQYF. Full variable domain (remainder filled in from reference TRBV5-1 and TRBJ2-7): KAGVTQTPRYLIKTRGQQVTLSCSPISGHRSVSWYQQTPGQGLQFLFEYFSETQRNKGNFPGRFSGRQFSNSRSEMNVSTLELGDSALYLCASSLTGGNYEQYFGPGTRLTVT.

CDR3 sequence (DNA): TGTGCCAGCAGCTTAGACCGGAGCTCTGGAAACACCATATATTTT. Translating it yields CASSLDRSSGNTIYF. V usage is TRBV7-6 and J usage is TRBJ1-3; no clear D gene. V shed 1 base and J shed 0 bases, with 7 bases lying between them. Germline CDR1 reads SGHVS; CDR2 reads FNYEAQ. This CDR3 contains 15 residues.

This CDR3 reads CASRLTSWKQFF. CDR3 coding DNA: TGTGCCAGCAGATTAACTAGCTGGAAGCAGTTCTTC. The chain employs TRBV2 and TRBJ2-1, with D possibly TRBD2 on 6 matching bases. CDR1 is SNHLY and CDR2 is FYNNEI in the germline V gene. The CDR3 has 12 amino acids. Trimming removed 6 bases from V and 11 bases from J, with 14 bases in between.